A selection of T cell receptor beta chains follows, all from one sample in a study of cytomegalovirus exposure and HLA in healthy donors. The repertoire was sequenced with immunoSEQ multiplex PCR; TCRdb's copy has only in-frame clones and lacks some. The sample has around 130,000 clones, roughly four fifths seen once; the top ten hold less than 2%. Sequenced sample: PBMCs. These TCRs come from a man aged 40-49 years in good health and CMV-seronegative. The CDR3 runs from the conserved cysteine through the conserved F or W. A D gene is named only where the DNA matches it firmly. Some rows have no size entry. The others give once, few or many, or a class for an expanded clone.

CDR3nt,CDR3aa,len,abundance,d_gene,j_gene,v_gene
TGTGCCTGGAGTGTTCTCAGAACAGAAGCTTTCTTT,CAWSVLRTEAFF,12,.,.,TRBJ1-1,TRBV30
TGTGCCAGCAGCCCCCCAGGGCTGGACACCGGGGAGCTGTTTTTT,CASSPPGLDTGELFF,15,.,.,TRBJ2-2,TRBV6-5
TGTGCCAGCAGTTCCGGCGCCCTTGGAGGCGAGCAGTACTTC,CASSSGALGGEQYF,14,few,.,TRBJ2-7,TRBV7-8
TGTGCCAGTAGTCCATGGACAGGGGGGCACTCTGAGCAGTTCTTC,CASSPWTGGHSEQFF,15,.,TRBD1,TRBJ2-1,TRBV19
TGTGCCAGCAGCTTGGACAGGGGGTCGGGTGGCTACACCTTC,CASSLDRGSGGYTF,14,.,TRBD1,TRBJ1-2,TRBV7-9
TGTGCCAGCAGCGGTCGAGGGCTAATGAGCACAGATACGCAGTATTTT,CASSGRGLMSTDTQYF,16,.,.,TRBJ2-3,TRBV9
TGTGCCAGCAGTCTTGATAAGGGGCCGGTAAACACCATATATTTT,CASSLDKGPVNTIYF,15,.,.,TRBJ1-3,TRBV6-5
TGTGCCAGCTCGAAGACAGGGGCTGGGGCCAACGGCCTGACTTTC,CASSKTGAGANGLTF,15,.,TRBD1,TRBJ2-6,TRBV18
TGTGCCAGTACCCGTGAGGGGGCTGGTCTCACTGAAGCTTTCTTT,CASTREGAGLTEAFF,15,few,TRBD1,TRBJ1-1,TRBV19
TGTGCCAGTAGTATTTTACCAGGGGGGACAGCGCTAAACCAGCCCCAGCATTTT,CASSILPGGTALNQPQHF,18,.,TRBD1,TRBJ1-5,TRBV19
TGTGCCAGCAGTTACTCAGGGCAGGGGGAAGAAAAACTGTTTTTT,CASSYSGQGEEKLFF,15,.,TRBD1,TRBJ1-4,TRBV6-5
TGTGCCAGCAGCCCTAACAGCGGGAGGGACGAGCAGTACTTC,CASSPNSGRDEQYF,14,.,TRBD2,TRBJ2-7,TRBV7-9
TGTGCTAGTGCCGCGACAGGGAACGAGCAGTACTTC,CASAATGNEQYF,12,.,TRBD1,TRBJ2-7,TRBV12-5
TGTGCCAGCAGCTCGGACAGGGGCTACGAGCAGTACTTC,CASSSDRGYEQYF,13,.,TRBD1,TRBJ2-7,TRBV13
TGTGCCAGCAGCTTATACGAGACTAGCGGGGGCACAGATACGCAGTATTTT,CASSLYETSGGTDTQYF,17,.,TRBD2,TRBJ2-3,TRBV7-8
TGTGCCAGCAGTGGGAGTCTTGTGTTAGGCACCGGGGAGCTGTTTTTT,CASSGSLVLGTGELFF,16,.,.,TRBJ2-2,TRBV6-1
TGTGCCAGCAGCCGACAGCCCGAATACGAGCAGTACTTC,CASSRQPEYEQYF,13,few,.,TRBJ2-7,TRBV7-8
TGTGCCAGCAGTTCACAGGGGGCAGGAACTGAAGCTTTCTTT,CASSSQGAGTEAFF,14,few,TRBD1,TRBJ1-1,TRBV6-6
TGCGCCAGCAGCCAAGATCCCTTGACAGTCCCGATCTATGGCTACACCTTC,CASSQDPLTVPIYGYTF,17,.,.,TRBJ1-2,TRBV4-3
TGTGCCAGCAGGAAACAGGGGGATGGCACTGAAGCTTTCTTT,CASRKQGDGTEAFF,14,.,TRBD1,TRBJ1-1,TRBV27
TGTGCCAGCACTTCCGAGGGGACAGGGAGGCAGCCCCAGCATTTT,CASTSEGTGRQPQHF,15,.,TRBD1,TRBJ1-5,TRBV28
TGTGCCAGCAGCTCCGGGTTCTTCTATGGCTACACCTTC,CASSSGFFYGYTF,13,few,.,TRBJ1-2,TRBV11-2
TGTGCCAGTAGTATAACAAACACCGGGGAGCTGTTTTTT,CASSITNTGELFF,13,.,.,TRBJ2-2,TRBV19
TGTGCCAGCAGTTTATTCGGAGAGGAGCTGTTTTTT,CASSLFGEELFF,12,.,.,TRBJ2-2,TRBV27
TGTGCCAGCAGCCTTACTAGGTCCCTCTCCAATGAGCAGTTCTTC,CASSLTRSLSNEQFF,15,.,.,TRBJ2-1,TRBV9
TGCGCCAGCAGCTTGTCGATGGGGGCAACTAACTATGGCTACACCTTC,CASSLSMGATNYGYTF,16,.,.,TRBJ1-2,TRBV5-1
TGTGCCAGCAATCGTCTAGCGGGAGCGTACGAGCAGTACTTC,CASNRLAGAYEQYF,14,.,TRBD2,TRBJ2-7,TRBV7-2
TGTGCCAGCAGCCCCGGGACAGGAATCTCCTACGAGCAGTACTTC,CASSPGTGISYEQYF,15,once,TRBD1,TRBJ2-7,TRBV5-8